What follows describes a single T cell receptor (beta chain). Its antigen is unidentified. Trimming at V came to 4 bases and at J to 0 bases, leaving 4 bases not matched to a gene. Germline V gene sequence: CDR1 SNHLY, CDR2 FYNNEI. CDR3 length: 15 residues. The data belong to a study of cytomegalovirus exposure and HLA in healthy donors. PCR primers comprised 60 Vbeta and 13 Jbeta primers. The data were produced by immunoSEQ multiplex PCR, yet TCRdb's version contains in-frame clones alone and is incomplete. Seen here are over 60,000 clones, 65% to 80% observed once, and the top ten hold 5.4%. Each of the donors was a healthy bone marrow donor. Whole-study findings and limits: The authors enumerated around 150 TCR beta chains as linked to cytomegalovirus. A later analysis showed that HLA-associated TCR beta chains had undergone more clonal expansion than equally common others. Later, TCR association rates were found to vary by HLA locus, highest for DRB1 and lowest for HLA-C.

The origin of this receptor is a woman aged 25 to 39 in good health and CMV-seronegative. Sequencing was done on a sample of PBMCs. This chain connects TRBV2 to TRBJ2-5, with TRBD2 identical over 8 bases. The CDR3, as DNA: TGTGCCAGCAGTGTAACTAGCGGAGACCAAGAGACCCAGTACTTC. Its translation: CASSVTSGDQETQYF.